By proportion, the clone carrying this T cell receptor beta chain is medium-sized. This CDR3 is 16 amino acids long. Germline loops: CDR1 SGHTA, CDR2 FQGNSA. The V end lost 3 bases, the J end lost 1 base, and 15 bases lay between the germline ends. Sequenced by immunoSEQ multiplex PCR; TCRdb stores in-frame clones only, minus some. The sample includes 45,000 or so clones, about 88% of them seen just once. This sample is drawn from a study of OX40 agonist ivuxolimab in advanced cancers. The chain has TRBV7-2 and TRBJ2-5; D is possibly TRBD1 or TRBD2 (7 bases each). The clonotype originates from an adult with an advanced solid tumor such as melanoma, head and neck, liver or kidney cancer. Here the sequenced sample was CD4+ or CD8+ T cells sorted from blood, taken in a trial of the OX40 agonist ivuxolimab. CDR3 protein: CASSLGGEGAQETQYF. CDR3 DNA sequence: TGTGCCAGCAGCTTGGGAGGGGAGGGGGCCCAAGAGACCCAGTACTTC.